This TCR beta chain was obtained from a study of T cell repertoires in cytomegalovirus infection. The overall study: Indicated by public TCR beta signatures were CMV infection and matching HLA type.

This CDR3 is 15 amino acids long. The germline V gene has CDR1 DFQATT and CDR2 SNEGSKA (reference sequence). V was pared by 0 bases and J by 2 bases, with 14 bases between. In TCRdb, the reads were re-called with MiXCR into one record per CDR3 protein. Among approximately 600,000 distinct CDR3 sequences, 40% were seen once, and the ten largest hold around 50%. This clonotype was found once. The antigen is undetermined. Findings and limits, study-wide: The study found HLA-C-restricted CMV-specific TCR beta clonotypes dominating the ex vivo response.

Source: cultured PBMCs, taken from culture after CMV antigen stimulation. The chain employs TRBV20-1 and TRBJ2-7; maybe TRBD1 (5 bases). This sequence was found in a human donor in good health (CMV status not recorded). Some clones in this sample may be carry-over from other donors' samples. DNA of the CDR3: TGCAGTGCTAGAGATCCTAACAAGGGGACCTACGAGCAGTACTTC. This encodes CSARDPNKGTYEQYF.